This T cell receptor (beta chain) was sequenced during a study of monozygotic twins with cystic fibrosis. Only in-frame clones appear in the TCRdb table, and some are missing; sequencing was by immunoSEQ multiplex PCR. Of about 23,000 clones listed, approximately 97% are singletons. The specimen sequenced was blood. This sequence originates from a girl aged 10 to 17 with cystic fibrosis.

CDR3 sequence: CASSFSGTGYSEQYF. The CDR3 region has the DNA TGTGCCAGCAGCTTCTCCGGGACAGGGTATTCCGAGCAGTACTTC. This chain links TRBV5-4 with TRBJ2-7; 9 bases line up with TRBD1. This CDR3 contains 15 residues. V shed 2 bases, J shed 6 bases, and the junction held 9 bases outside the gene matches. CDR1 and CDR2 from the germline V gene are SGHNT and YYREEE (reference sequence).